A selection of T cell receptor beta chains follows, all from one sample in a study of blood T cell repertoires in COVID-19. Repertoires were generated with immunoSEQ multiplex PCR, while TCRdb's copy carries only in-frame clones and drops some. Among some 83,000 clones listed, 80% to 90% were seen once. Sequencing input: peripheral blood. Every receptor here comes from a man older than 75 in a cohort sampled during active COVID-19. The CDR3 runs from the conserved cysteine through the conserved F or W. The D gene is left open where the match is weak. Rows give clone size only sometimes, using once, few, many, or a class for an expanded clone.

CATSDNGFRGSNEQFF,TGTGCCACCAGTGACAATGGGTTTAGAGGCTCCAATGAGCAGTTCTTC,NA,TRBJ2-1,few,TRBV24-1
CASSPRAGAGETQYF,TGTGCCAGCAGCCCCAGGGCGGGGGCGGGGGAGACCCAGTACTTC,NA,TRBJ2-5,NA,TRBV3-1/TRBV3-2
CASSTGVLDYEQYF,TGTGCCAGCAGTACAGGGGTGTTGGACTACGAGCAGTACTTC,TRBD1,TRBJ2-7,NA,TRBV6-5
CASSKIAGGVETQYF,TGTGCCAGCAGCAAGATAGCGGGGGGTGTGGAGACCCAGTACTTC,TRBD2,TRBJ2-5,NA,TRBV5-4
CASSTARLGASF,TGTGCCAGCAGCACAGCAAGACTAGGGGCGTCCTTC,NA,TRBJ2-7,NA,TRBV7-8
CATKKLTSGGVDTQYF,TGTGCCACAAAGAAACTGACTAGCGGGGGAGTAGATACGCAGTATTTT,TRBD2,TRBJ2-3,NA,TRBV19
CASRGHLNTEAFF,TGTGCCAGCAGGGGGCACTTGAACACTGAAGCTTTCTTT,NA,TRBJ1-1,few,TRBV7-3
CASSYRDINYGYTF,TGTGCCAGCAGTTATCGGGATATTAACTATGGCTACACCTTC,NA,TRBJ1-2,NA,TRBV6-5
CATSRDPTASYEQYF,TGTGCCACCAGCAGAGATCCTACAGCCTCCTACGAGCAGTACTTC,NA,TRBJ2-7,NA,TRBV15
CASNRRAGSYNEQFF,TGCGCCAGCAACAGGCGAGCGGGCTCCTACAATGAGCAGTTCTTC,NA,TRBJ2-1,NA,TRBV5-1
CATSRGEGGGPETQYF,TGTGCCACCAGCCGGGGCGAGGGCGGGGGGCCGGAGACCCAGTACTTC,TRBD2,TRBJ2-5,NA,TRBV15
CASPEAPHQPQHF,TGTGCCAGCCCCGAGGCGCCCCATCAGCCCCAGCATTTT,NA,TRBJ1-5,NA,TRBV25-1
CASQLGAYDGYTF,TGTGCCAGCCAATTGGGGGCATATGATGGCTACACCTTC,NA,TRBJ1-2,NA,TRBV25-1
CASSSGVRGDTQYF,TGCGCCAGCAGCTCCGGGGTGCGGGGAGATACGCAGTATTTT,NA,TRBJ2-3,NA,TRBV5-1
CASSSVNTGELFF,TGTGCCAGCAGCTCGGTGAACACCGGGGAGCTGTTTTTT,NA,TRBJ2-2,NA,TRBV7-2
CASSPGLPSEAFF,TGTGCCAGCAGTCCGGGACTGCCTTCTGAAGCTTTCTTT,NA,TRBJ1-1,NA,TRBV7-7
CASSQDYTDTQYF,TGCGCCAGCAGCCAGGACTACACAGATACGCAGTATTTT,NA,TRBJ2-3,NA,TRBV4-3
CASSSAGDGYNEQFF,TGTGCCAGCAGCTCTGCGGGGGATGGCTACAATGAGCAGTTCTTC,TRBD2,TRBJ2-1,few,TRBV9
CASSQGQGYEQYF,TGTGCCAGCAGCCAAGGACAGGGTTACGAGCAGTACTTC,TRBD1,TRBJ2-7,NA,TRBV3-1/TRBV3-2
CASSTSGGGSSTDTQYF,TGTGCCAGTAGTACAAGCGGGGGAGGTTCTAGCACAGATACGCAGTATTTT,TRBD2,TRBJ2-3,NA,TRBV19
CASSTRTGGPTQYF,TGTGCCAGCAGCACCCGGACAGGGGGTCCTACGCAGTATTTT,TRBD1,TRBJ2-3,NA,TRBV7-9
CATRGEEADTQYF,TGTGCCACCCGGGGGGAGGAGGCAGATACGCAGTATTTT,TRBD2,TRBJ2-3,NA,TRBV24-1
CASSTGTGNTGELFF,TGTGCCAGTTCAACCGGGACAGGGAACACCGGGGAGCTGTTTTTT,TRBD1,TRBJ2-2,NA,TRBV6-5
CATSDSGTSVQETQYF,TGTGCCACCAGTGATTCCGGGACTAGCGTACAAGAGACCCAGTACTTC,TRBD2,TRBJ2-5,NA,TRBV24-1
CATRREGAGDTQYF,TGTGCCACCCGGCGGGAGGGGGCCGGAGATACGCAGTATTTT,TRBD2,TRBJ2-3,NA,TRBV19
CASSYSGYEQYF,TGTGCCAGCAGTTATAGTGGCTACGAGCAGTACTTC,NA,TRBJ2-7,NA,TRBV12-3/TRBV12-4
CASAVRGDETQYF,TGCGCCAGCGCTGTGCGGGGCGACGAGACCCAGTACTTC,NA,TRBJ2-5,NA,TRBV5-1
CASREGGTGGSLTEQFF,TGTGCCAGCAGGGAGGGTGGGACAGGTGGCTCCCTTACTGAGCAGTTCTTC,TRBD1,TRBJ2-1,NA,TRBV2